These T cell receptor beta chains were read from a single sample in a study of spatial heterogeneity in lung cancer. TCRdb analysed the 5' RACE reads with MiXCR anew, one entry per CDR3 protein. The sample lists over 10,000 distinct CDR3 sequences, over 11% occurring once. This sample comprised PBMCs, obtained at surgery. The source of these receptors is a female donor with early-stage non-small cell lung cancer. The CDR3 runs from the conserved cysteine through the conserved F or W. A row's size may be missing; if present it is once, few, many or a size class.

cdr3_length,v_call,clone_size,j_call,cdr3_aa
13,TRBV7-3,NA,TRBJ2-3,CASGAGDTDTQYF
14,TRBV2,many,TRBJ2-3,CASSGGVSTDTQYF
14,TRBV9,NA,TRBJ1-1,CASSSQVARTEAFF
17,TRBV3-1,many,TRBJ2-3,CASSPRGSGGAADTQYF
13,TRBV7-9,medium-sized,TRBJ1-2,CASSLTQSYGYTF
15,TRBV11-3,NA,TRBJ2-2,CASSLDRGPSGELFF
13,TRBV29-1,medium-sized,TRBJ2-3,CSVISGGTDTQYF
15,TRBV7-2,many,TRBJ2-7,CASSLDIGSTYEQYF
13,TRBV5-1,NA,TRBJ2-1,CASSLGTSYEQFF
14,TRBV29-1,many,TRBJ2-5,CSVEGLAGDETQYF
17,TRBV5-8,medium-sized,TRBJ2-6,CASSLRLLSSGANVLTF
13,TRBV12-3/TRBV12-4,medium-sized,TRBJ2-5,CASNLSGQETQYF
15,TRBV10-2,many,TRBJ2-3,CASSESWTSTDTQYF
14,TRBV6-5,NA,TRBJ2-1,CASSRRGGDHEQFF
14,TRBV7-9,medium-sized,TRBJ1-1,CASSPNGFDTEAFF
13,TRBV5-1,medium-sized,TRBJ2-7,CASSLTSSYEQYF
15,TRBV7-2,medium-sized,TRBJ1-4,CASSLGSATNEKLFF
15,TRBV6-5,NA,TRBJ2-7,CASSLGGAEGNEQYF
15,TRBV5-5,many,TRBJ1-2,CASSLMGASSYGYTF
15,TRBV7-8,many,TRBJ2-2,CASSSRDRGTGELFF
11,TRBV30,many,TRBJ2-1,CALGLAHEQFF
13,TRBV29-1,NA,TRBJ1-3,CSADSDSGNTIYF
12,TRBV7-9,NA,TRBJ2-2,CASSPPAGELFF
15,TRBV30,many,TRBJ2-3,CAWTEGREVVDTQYF
15,TRBV7-9,many,TRBJ2-2,CASTHGALDTGELFF
12,TRBV2,medium-sized,TRBJ2-3,CASGSSTDTQYF
13,TRBV14,many,TRBJ1-5,CASSPNKAGPQHF
13,TRBV7-2,medium-sized,TRBJ2-1,CASSPRLDDEQFF
14,TRBV5-1,medium-sized,TRBJ2-7,CACTGGPGSYEQYF
13,TRBV11-2,many,TRBJ2-2,CASSYTNTGELFF
14,TRBV5-1,medium-sized,TRBJ2-5,CASSLLPNKETQYF
16,TRBV5-8,medium-sized,TRBJ2-7,CASSLAGTGGVYEQYF
15,TRBV10-3,many,TRBJ1-1,CAISGTGGDYTEAFF
13,TRBV6-2/TRBV6-3,many,TRBJ2-7,CASRGDSTYEQYF
14,TRBV6-2/TRBV6-3,many,TRBJ2-7,CASIRDSISYEQYF
12,TRBV12-5,NA,TRBJ2-1,CASGRDVAEQFF
15,TRBV12-3/TRBV12-4,many,TRBJ2-7,CASSLRLAGTYEQYF
14,TRBV20-1,medium-sized,TRBJ2-7,CSASSSGGTYEQYF
16,TRBV9,medium-sized,TRBJ2-3,CASSVALLAGKDTQYF
14,TRBV12-3/TRBV12-4,NA,TRBJ2-7,CASSTGTSGMNEYF
18,TRBV5-4,NA,TRBJ2-3,CASSPRGLAGGSTDTQYF
16,TRBV29-1,many,TRBJ2-1,CSVEDRTSGKYNEQFF
14,TRBV29-1,few,TRBJ1-4,CSVFTGTGNEKLFF